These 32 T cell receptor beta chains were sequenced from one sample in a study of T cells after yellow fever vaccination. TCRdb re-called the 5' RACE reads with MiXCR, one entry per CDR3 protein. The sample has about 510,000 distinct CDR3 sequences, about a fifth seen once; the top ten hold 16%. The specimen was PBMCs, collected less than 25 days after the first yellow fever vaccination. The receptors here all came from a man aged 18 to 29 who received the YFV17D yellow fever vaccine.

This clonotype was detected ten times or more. CDR3 DNA sequence: TGTGCCAGCAGTCCGACAGGGGACGCCTCCCACGAGCAGTACGTC. Translating gives CASSPTGDASHEQYV. The chain carries TRBV12-3 or TRBV12-4 and TRBJ2-7, with TRBD1 matching over 8 bases. The CDR3 loop spans 15 amino acids.

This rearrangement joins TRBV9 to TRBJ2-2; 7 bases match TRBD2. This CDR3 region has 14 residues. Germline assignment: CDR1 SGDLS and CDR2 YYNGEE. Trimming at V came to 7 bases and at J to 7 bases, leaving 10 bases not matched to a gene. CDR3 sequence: CASGGVTGGGELFF. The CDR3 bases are TGTGCCAGCGGAGGAGTAACGGGGGGCGGGGAGCTGTTTTTT.

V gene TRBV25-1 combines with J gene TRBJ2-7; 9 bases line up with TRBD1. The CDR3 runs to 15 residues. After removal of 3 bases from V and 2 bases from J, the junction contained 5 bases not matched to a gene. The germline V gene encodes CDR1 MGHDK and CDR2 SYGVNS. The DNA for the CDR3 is TGTGCCAGCAGTGACTCCGGGACAGGGCCCTACGAGCAGTACTTC. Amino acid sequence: CASSDSGTGPYEQYF.

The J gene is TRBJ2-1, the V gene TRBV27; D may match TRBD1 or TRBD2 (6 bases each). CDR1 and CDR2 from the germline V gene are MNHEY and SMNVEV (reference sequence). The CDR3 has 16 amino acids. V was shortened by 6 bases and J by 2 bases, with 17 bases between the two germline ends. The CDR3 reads CASRKTGAVAYNEQFF. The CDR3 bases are TGTGCCAGCAGGAAGACGGGGGCAGTAGCCTACAATGAGCAGTTCTTC.

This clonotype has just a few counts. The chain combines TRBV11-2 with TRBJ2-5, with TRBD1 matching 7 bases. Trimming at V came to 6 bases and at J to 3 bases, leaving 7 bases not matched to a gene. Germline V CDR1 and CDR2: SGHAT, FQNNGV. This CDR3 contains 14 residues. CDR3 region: CASRPDRVKETQYF. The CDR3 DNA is TGTGCCAGCAGACCCGACAGGGTCAAAGAGACCCAGTACTTC.

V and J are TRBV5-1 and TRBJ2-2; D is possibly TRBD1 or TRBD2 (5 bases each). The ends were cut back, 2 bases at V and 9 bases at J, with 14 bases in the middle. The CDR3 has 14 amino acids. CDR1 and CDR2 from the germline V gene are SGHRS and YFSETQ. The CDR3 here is CASSLRDPGRELFF. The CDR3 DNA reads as TGCGCCAGCAGCTTAAGGGACCCTGGGCGGGAGCTGTTTTTT.

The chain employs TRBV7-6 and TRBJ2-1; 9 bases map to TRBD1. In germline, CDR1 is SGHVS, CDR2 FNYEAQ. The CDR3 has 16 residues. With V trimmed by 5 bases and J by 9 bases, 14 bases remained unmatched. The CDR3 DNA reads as TGTGCCAGCAGCGTTGAATTGGGACAGGGTTTTTCTGAGCAGTTCTTC. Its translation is CASSVELGQGFSEQFF.

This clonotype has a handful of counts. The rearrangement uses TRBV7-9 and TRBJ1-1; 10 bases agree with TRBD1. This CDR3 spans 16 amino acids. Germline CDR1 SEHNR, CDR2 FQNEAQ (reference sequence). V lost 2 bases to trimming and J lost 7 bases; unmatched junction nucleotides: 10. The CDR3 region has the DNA TGTGCCAGCAGCTTAAGGGGAGACAGGGGGCTGGATGAAGCTTTCTTT. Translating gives CASSLRGDRGLDEAFF.

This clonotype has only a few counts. The CDR3: CASSYSRRPSVSPLHF. CDR3 coding DNA: TGTGCCAGCAGTTACTCCCGGAGGCCGAGCGTTTCACCCCTCCACTTT. The chain carries TRBV6-5 and TRBJ1-6; D gene ambiguous. In germline, CDR1 is MNHEY, CDR2 SVGAGI. V lost 0 bases and J lost 9, with 15 bases in between. The CDR3 has 16 amino acids.

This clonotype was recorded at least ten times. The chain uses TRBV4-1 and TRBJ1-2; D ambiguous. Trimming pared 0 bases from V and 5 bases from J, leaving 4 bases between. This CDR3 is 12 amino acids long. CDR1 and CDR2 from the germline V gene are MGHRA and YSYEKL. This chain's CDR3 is CASSQDSYGYTF. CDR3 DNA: TGCGCCAGCAGCCAAGATTCATATGGCTACACCTTC.

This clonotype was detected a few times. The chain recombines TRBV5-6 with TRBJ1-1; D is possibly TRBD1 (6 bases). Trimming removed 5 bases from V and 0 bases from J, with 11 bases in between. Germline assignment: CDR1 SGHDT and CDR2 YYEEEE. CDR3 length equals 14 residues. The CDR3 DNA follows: TGTGCCAGCAGAGCAGGGGTCCTGAACACTGAAGCTTTCTTT. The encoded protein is CASRAGVLNTEAFF. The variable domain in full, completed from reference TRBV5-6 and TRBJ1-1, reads DAGVTQSPTHLIKTRGQQVTLRCSPKSGHDTVSWYQQALGQGPQFIFQYYEEEERQRGNFPDRFSGHQFPNYSSELNVNALLLGDSALYLCASRAGVLNTEAFFGQGTRLTVV.

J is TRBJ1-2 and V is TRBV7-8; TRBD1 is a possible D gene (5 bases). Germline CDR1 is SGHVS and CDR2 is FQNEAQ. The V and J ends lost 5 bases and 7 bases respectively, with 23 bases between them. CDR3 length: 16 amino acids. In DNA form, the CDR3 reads TGTGCCAGCAGCACACGAGCCGGGACCCCTTCGAGTGGCTACACCTTC. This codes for CASSTRAGTPSSGYTF.

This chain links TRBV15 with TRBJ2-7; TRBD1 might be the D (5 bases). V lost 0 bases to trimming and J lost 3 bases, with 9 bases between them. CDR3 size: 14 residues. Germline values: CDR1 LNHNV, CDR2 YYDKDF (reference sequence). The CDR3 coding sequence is TGTGCCACCAGCAGAGATCAGCAGGGCTACGAGCAGTACTTC. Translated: CATSRDQQGYEQYF.

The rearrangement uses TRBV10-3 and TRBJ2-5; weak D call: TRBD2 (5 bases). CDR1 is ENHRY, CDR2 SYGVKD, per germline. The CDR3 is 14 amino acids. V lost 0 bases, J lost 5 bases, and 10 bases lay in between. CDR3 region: CAISESGREETQYF. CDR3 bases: TGTGCCATCAGTGAGTCCGGTAGGGAGGAGACCCAGTACTTC.

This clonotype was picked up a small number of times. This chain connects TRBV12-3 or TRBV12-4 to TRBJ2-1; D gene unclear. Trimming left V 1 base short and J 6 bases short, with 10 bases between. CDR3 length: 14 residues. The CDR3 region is CASSLGNLPNEQFF. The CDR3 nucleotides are TGTGCCAGCAGTTTAGGAAACCTGCCCAATGAGCAGTTCTTC.

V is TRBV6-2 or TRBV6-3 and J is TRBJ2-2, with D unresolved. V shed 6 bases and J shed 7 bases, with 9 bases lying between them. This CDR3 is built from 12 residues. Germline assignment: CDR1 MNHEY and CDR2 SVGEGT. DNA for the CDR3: TGTGCCAGCAGGGGCCCCGTCGGGGAGCTGTTTTTT. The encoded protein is CASRGPVGELFF.

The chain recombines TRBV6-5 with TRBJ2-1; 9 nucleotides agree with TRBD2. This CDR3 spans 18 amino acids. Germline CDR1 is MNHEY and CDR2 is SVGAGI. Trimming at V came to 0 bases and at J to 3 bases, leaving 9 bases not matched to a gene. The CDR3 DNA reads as TGTGCCAGCAGTTACTCGAGTATAGCGGGGGAGTTCTACAATGAGCAGTTCTTC. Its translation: CASSYSSIAGEFYNEQFF.

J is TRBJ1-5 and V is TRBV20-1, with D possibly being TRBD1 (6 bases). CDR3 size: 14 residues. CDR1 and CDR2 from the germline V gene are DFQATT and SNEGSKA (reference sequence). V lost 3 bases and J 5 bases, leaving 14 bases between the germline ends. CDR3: CSASQGMGDQPQHF. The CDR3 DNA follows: TGCAGTGCTAGCCAGGGGATGGGAGATCAGCCCCAGCATTTT.

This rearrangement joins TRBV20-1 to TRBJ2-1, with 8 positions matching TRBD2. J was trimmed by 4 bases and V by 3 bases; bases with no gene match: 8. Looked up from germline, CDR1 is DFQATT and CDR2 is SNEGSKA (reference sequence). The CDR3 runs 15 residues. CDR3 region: CSASFGLAGYNEQFF. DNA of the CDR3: TGCAGTGCTAGTTTCGGTCTAGCGGGTTACAATGAGCAGTTCTTC.

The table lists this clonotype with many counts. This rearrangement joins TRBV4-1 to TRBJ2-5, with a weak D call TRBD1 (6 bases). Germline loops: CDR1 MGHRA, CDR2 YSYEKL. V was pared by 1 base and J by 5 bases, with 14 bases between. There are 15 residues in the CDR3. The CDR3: CASSQALVGGETQYF. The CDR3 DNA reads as TGCGCCAGCAGCCAAGCATTGGTAGGGGGTGAGACCCAGTACTTC.

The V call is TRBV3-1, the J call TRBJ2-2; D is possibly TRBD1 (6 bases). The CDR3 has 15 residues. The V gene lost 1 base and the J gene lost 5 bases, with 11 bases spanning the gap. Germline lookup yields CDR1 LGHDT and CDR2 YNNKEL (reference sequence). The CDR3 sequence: CASSQGTDVTGELFF. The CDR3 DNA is TGTGCCAGCAGCCAAGGGACAGACGTTACCGGGGAGCTGTTTTTT.

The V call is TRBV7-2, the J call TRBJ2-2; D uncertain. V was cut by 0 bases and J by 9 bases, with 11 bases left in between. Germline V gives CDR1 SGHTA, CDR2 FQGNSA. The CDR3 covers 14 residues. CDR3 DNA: TGTGCCAGCAGCTTAGCCGGCTCGCCTCGGGAGCTGTTTTTT. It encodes CASSLAGSPRELFF.

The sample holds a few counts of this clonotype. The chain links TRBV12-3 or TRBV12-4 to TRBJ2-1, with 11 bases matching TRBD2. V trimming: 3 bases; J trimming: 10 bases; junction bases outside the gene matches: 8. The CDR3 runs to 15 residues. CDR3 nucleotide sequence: TGTGCCAGCAGTTTTCCTAGCGGGGGGCCCGAGGAGCAGTTCTTC. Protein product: CASSFPSGGPEEQFF.

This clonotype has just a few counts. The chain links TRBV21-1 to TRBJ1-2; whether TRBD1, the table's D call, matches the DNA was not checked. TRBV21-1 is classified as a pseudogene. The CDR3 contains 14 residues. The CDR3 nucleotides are TGTGCCAGCAGCATCACGACAGGGGGCGAGGGCTACACCTTC. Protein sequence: CASSITTGGEGYTF.

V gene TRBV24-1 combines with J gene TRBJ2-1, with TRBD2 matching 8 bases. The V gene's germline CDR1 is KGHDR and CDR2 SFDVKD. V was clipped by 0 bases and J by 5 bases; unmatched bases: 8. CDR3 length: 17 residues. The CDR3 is CATSDLFSAGGDNEQFF. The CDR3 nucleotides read TGTGCCACCAGTGATTTGTTCTCGGCGGGGGGAGACAATGAGCAGTTCTTC.

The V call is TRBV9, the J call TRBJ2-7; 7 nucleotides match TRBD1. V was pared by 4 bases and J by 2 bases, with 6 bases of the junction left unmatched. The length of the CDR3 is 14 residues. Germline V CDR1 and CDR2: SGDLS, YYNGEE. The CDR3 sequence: CASSSGTVAYEQYF. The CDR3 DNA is TGTGCCAGCAGCTCCGGGACAGTCGCCTACGAGCAGTACTTC.

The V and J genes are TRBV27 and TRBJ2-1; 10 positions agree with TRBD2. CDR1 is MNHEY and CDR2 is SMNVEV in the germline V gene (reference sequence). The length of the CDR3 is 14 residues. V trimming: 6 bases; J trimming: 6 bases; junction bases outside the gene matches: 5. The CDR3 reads CASRVLAGANEQFF. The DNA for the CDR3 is TGTGCCAGCAGGGTCCTAGCGGGGGCCAATGAGCAGTTCTTC.

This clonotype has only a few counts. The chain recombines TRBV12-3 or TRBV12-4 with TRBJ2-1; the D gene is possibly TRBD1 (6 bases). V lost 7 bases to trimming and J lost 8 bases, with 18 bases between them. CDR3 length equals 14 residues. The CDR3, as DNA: TGTGCCAGCACCAACAGGGCCCCCTGGGATGAGCAGTTCTTC. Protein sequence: CASTNRAPWDEQFF.

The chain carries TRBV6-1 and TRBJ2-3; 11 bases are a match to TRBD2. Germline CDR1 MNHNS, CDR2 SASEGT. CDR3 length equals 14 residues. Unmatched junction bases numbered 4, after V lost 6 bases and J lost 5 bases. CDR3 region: CASSRLAGIDTQYF. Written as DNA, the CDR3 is TGTGCCAGCAGCAGACTAGCGGGGATAGATACGCAGTATTTT.

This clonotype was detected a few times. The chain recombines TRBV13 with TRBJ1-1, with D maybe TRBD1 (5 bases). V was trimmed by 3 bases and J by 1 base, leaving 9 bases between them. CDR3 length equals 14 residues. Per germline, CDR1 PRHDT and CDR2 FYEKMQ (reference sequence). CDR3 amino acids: CASSLTERNTEAFF. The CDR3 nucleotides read TGTGCCAGCAGCTTGACAGAGCGGAACACTGAAGCTTTCTTT.

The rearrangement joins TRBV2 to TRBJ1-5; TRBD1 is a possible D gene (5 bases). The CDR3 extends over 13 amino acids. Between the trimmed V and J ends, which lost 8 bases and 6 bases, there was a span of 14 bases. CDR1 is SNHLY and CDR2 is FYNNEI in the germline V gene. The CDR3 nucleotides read TGTGCCAGCGTTAAAGGGGAAGGTCAGCCCCAGCATTTT. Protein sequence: CASVKGEGQPQHF.

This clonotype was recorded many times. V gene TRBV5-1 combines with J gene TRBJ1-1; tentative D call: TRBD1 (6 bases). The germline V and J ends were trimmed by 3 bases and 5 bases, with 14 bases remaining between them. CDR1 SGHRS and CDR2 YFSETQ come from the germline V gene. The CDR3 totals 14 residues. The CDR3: CASSSQGYRTEAFF. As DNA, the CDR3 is TGCGCCAGCAGCTCACAGGGTTATCGGACTGAAGCTTTCTTT.